The present T cell receptor beta chain was sequenced within a study of identical twins. The study's findings and limits: Memory repertoires lacked the insertion deficit that abundant cord blood beta clonotypes showed.

Concerning this clonotype itself: Its antigen is unknown.

TCRdb re-called the 5' RACE reads through MiXCR, storing one row per CDR3 protein. The data hold around 690,000 distinct CDR3 sequences, with around 20% observed a single time. Per germline, CDR1 LGHNA and CDR2 YSLEER. V gave up 0 bases and J gave up 6 bases, with 9 bases separating them. CDR3 length: 14 residues. A further study also used this sample, focusing on T cells expressing NK-cell markers. Per that paper: From sorted CD3+CD56+NKG2C+, CD3+CD56+NKG2C- and CD3+CD56-NKG2C+ T cells came the TCR beta repertoires. Several experiments employed an anti-gamma-delta TCR antibody to confine sorting to alpha-beta TCR T cells. Topping the CD3+CD56-NKG2C+ fraction as well were these clonotypes, in a few donors.

The material sequenced was PBMCs. This chain joins TRBV4-3 and TRBJ2-1; D ambiguous. This receptor was identified in a woman younger than 30 in good health. This CDR3 is CASSQDETPNEQFF. In DNA, the CDR3 is TGCGCCAGCAGCCAAGACGAGACCCCCAATGAGCAGTTCTTC.